The entry that follows covers one T cell receptor (beta chain) sequence. The data belong to a study of blood T cell repertoires in COVID-19. Overall study: The study drew acute and convalescent COVID-19 samples from the United States, Italy and Spain. PBMCs, B-cell-depleted T cells, or T cells provided the cDNA or gDNA that made up the material.

Trimming removed 0 bases at V and 0 bases at J, with 7 bases between. CDR1 is SGHRS and CDR2 is YFSETQ in the germline V gene. This CDR3 contains 14 residues. In the authors' methods: Nucleated cell counts were estimated from reference gene primer amplification. Method: immunoSEQ multiplex PCR; TCRdb's copy keeps in-frame clones and lacks some. D and trimming were read from the DNA, whereas the V and J calls and clone size are those reported in that table. The repertoire holds 200,000 to 300,000 clones, about 80% seen once, with around 1.9% in the top ten. The chain employs TRBV5-1 and TRBJ2-7; no clear D gene. This clonotype originated in a woman older than 75 with acute or convalescent COVID-19. Material: peripheral blood. The CDR3 region is CASSLDELSYEQYF. The CDR3 region has the DNA TGCGCCAGCAGCTTGGACGAACTCTCCTACGAGCAGTACTTC.